This T cell receptor (beta chain) was captured by sequencing in a study of cytomegalovirus exposure and HLA in healthy donors. In the PCR, 60 Vbeta and 13 Jbeta primers were used. TCRdb's table, derived via immunoSEQ multiplex PCR, lists solely in-frame clones and lacks some. The sample consists of 100,000 or so clones, roughly 69% of them appearing once. Germline V lookup: CDR1 MDHEN, CDR2 SYDVKM. The ends were cut back, 5 bases at V and 8 bases at J, with 16 bases in the middle. The CDR3 runs to 13 residues. This clone was found a few times. Its specificity is not known. Study observations and caveats: Researchers catalogued about 150 TCR beta chains as cytomegalovirus-associated.

This chain connects TRBV28 to TRBJ2-7; possibly TRBD1 for D (5 bases). Specimen: PBMCs. The clonotype originates from a man aged 50 to 59 in good health and CMV-seropositive. The CDR3 loop reads CASSTPGMLKQYF. In nucleotides, the CDR3 is TGTGCCAGCAGTACTCCAGGGATGCTTAAGCAGTACTTC.